A selection of T cell receptor beta chains follows, all from one sample in a study of T cell changes during pregnancy in multiple sclerosis. TCRdb's copy holds only in-frame clones and misses some; the assay was immunoSEQ multiplex PCR. This table has 50,000 to 75,000 clones, 93% appearing once. The sample consisted of CD8+ T cells from peripheral blood mononuclear cells, taken in the third trimester of pregnancy. The receptors were gathered from a female donor with multiple sclerosis, enrolled in a pregnancy study. Each CDR3 is given with its conserved first and last residue. Each record gives: D gene, V gene, J gene, clone size, CDR3 protein, CDR3 DNA. The D gene is left open where the match is weak. Not all rows give a size; the values are once, few, many and, for expanded clones, a class.

NA	TRBV27	TRBJ2-7	NA	CASSFGGGFDEQYF	TGTGCCAGCAGTTTTGGGGGGGGCTTCGACGAGCAGTACTTC
NA	TRBV10-1	TRBJ2-2	NA	CASRGGAGELFF	TGCGCCAGCAGAGGAGGGGCCGGGGAGCTGTTTTTT
TRBD1	TRBV28	TRBJ1-2	NA	CASSSDRGGNYGYTF	TGTGCCAGCAGTTCGGACAGGGGGGGGAACTATGGCTACACCTTC
TRBD1	TRBV7-8	TRBJ1-1	NA	CASSLPRDRRTEAFF	TGTGCCAGCAGCTTACCCCGGGACAGGCGGACTGAAGCTTTCTTT
NA	TRBV13	TRBJ2-7	NA	CASSPGSSAYEQYF	TGTGCCAGCAGTCCGGGGAGTTCAGCCTACGAGCAGTACTTC
NA	TRBV30	TRBJ1-5	NA	CAWSVQVGQPQHF	TGTGCCTGGAGTGTACAGGTTGGTCAGCCCCAGCATTTT
TRBD1	TRBV5-1	TRBJ1-1	NA	CASSLEGAWAGNTEAFF	TGCGCCAGCAGCTTGGAGGGGGCCTGGGCTGGGAACACTGAAGCTTTCTTT
NA	TRBV4-1	TRBJ2-7	once	CASSLGTETYEQYF	TGCGCCAGCAGCCTCGGAACAGAGACCTACGAGCAGTACTTC
NA	TRBV7-9	TRBJ1-3	NA	CASSKFDRNSGNTIYF	TGTGCCAGCAGCAAATTTGACAGGAACTCTGGAAACACCATATATTTT
NA	TRBV29-1	TRBJ1-2	NA	CSDPRRRGYYGYTF	TGCAGCGACCCCCGTCGGCGGGGGTACTATGGCTACACCTTC
NA	TRBV10-1	TRBJ1-3	NA	CASSEAGFNSGNTIYF	TGCGCCAGCAGTGAGGCCGGGTTCAACTCTGGAAACACCATATATTTT
NA	TRBV7-9	TRBJ2-1	NA	CAIPTLKEADNEQFF	TGTGCCATACCAACCCTAAAGGAGGCTGACAATGAGCAGTTCTTC
TRBD1	TRBV29-1	TRBJ2-3	NA	CSVKQGVGTDTQYF	TGCAGCGTGAAACAGGGGGTAGGCACAGATACGCAGTATTTT
NA	TRBV27	TRBJ2-7	NA	CASSYRSGYEQYF	TGTGCCAGCAGTTACAGGTCTGGCTACGAGCAGTACTTC
NA	TRBV5-5	TRBJ1-1	once	CASSIEGPASTEAFF	TGTGCCAGCAGCATAGAGGGTCCTGCCTCCACTGAAGCTTTCTTT
NA	TRBV5-6	TRBJ1-5	NA	CASSLGRVTDQHF	TGTGCCAGCAGCTTGGGGCGGGTTACGGACCAGCATTTT
TRBD2	TRBV4-2	TRBJ2-1	NA	CASSQDGTSGYNEQFF	TGTGCCAGCAGCCAAGACGGGACTAGCGGTTACAATGAGCAGTTCTTC
NA	TRBV12-1	TRBJ2-2	NA	CARIQGCPGELFF	TGTGCCAGAATCCAGGGATGTCCCGGGGAGCTGTTTTTT
NA	TRBV7-2	TRBJ1-2	NA	CASSLGLLAGDGYTF	TGTGCCAGCAGCTTAGGGCTTCTGGCAGGGGATGGCTACACCTTC
NA	TRBV9	TRBJ2-1	NA	CASSPFREQRWNEQFF	TGTGCCAGCAGCCCGTTTCGGGAGCAGAGGTGGAATGAGCAGTTCTTC
TRBD2	TRBV4-2	TRBJ2-1	NA	CASSQVDLVAGGPFF	TGTGCCAGCAGCCAAGTTGATCTGGTAGCGGGAGGTCCGTTCTTC
NA	TRBV4-1	TRBJ2-7	NA	CASSLRESYEQYF	TGCGCCAGCAGCCTAAGGGAGTCCTACGAGCAGTACTTC
TRBD1	TRBV7-9	TRBJ1-2	NA	CASSLGQGDGYTF	TGTGCCAGCAGCCTGGGACAGGGAGACGGCTACACCTTC
NA	TRBV4-1	TRBJ2-7	NA	CASSQGDTPGDEQYF	TGCGCCAGCAGCCAAGGGGACACCCCAGGAGACGAGCAGTACTTC
NA	TRBV10-3	TRBJ2-1	NA	CAIKTSPPYNEQFF	TGTGCCATCAAAACTTCCCCCCCCTACAATGAGCAGTTCTTC
TRBD2	TRBV7-6	TRBJ2-3	NA	CASSLSSGTDTQYF	TGTGCCAGCAGCTTATCTAGCGGAACAGATACGCAGTATTTT
NA	TRBV28	TRBJ2-6	NA	CASSGVAAPGANVLTF	TGTGCCAGCAGCGGGGTGGCAGCCCCTGGGGCCAACGTCCTGACTTTC
NA	TRBV20-1	TRBJ2-1	NA	CSSEEGNEQFF	TGCAGTTCCGAGGAGGGGAATGAGCAGTTCTTC
NA	TRBV19	TRBJ2-1	NA	CASSGPAEQFF	TGTGCCAGTAGCGGTCCTGCTGAGCAGTTCTTC
NA	TRBV29-1	TRBJ2-7	NA	CSAVYANEQYF	TGCAGCGCGGTTTACGCGAACGAGCAGTACTTC
NA	TRBV6-6	TRBJ1-2	NA	CASSTRDGYTF	TGTGCCAGCAGCACCAGGGATGGCTACACCTTC
TRBD1	TRBV9	TRBJ2-2	NA	CASTDRAYTGELFF	TGTGCCAGCACAGACAGGGCTTACACCGGGGAGCTGTTTTTT
NA	TRBV5-1	TRBJ2-3	NA	CASGEGAFFVADTQYF	TGCGCCAGCGGTGAGGGCGCCTTTTTTGTGGCAGATACGCAGTATTTT
NA	TRBV28	TRBJ1-1	NA	CASSLRGKVAEAFF	TGTGCCAGCAGTTTACGGGGAAAGGTCGCTGAAGCTTTCTTT
TRBD1	TRBV2	TRBJ2-7	NA	CASSESGQGFYEQYF	TGTGCCAGCAGTGAATCCGGACAGGGGTTCTACGAGCAGTACTTC
NA	TRBV29-1	TRBJ2-6	NA	CSVEEWAMGANVLTF	TGCAGCGTTGAAGAATGGGCTATGGGGGCCAACGTCCTGACTTTC
TRBD1	TRBV7-9	TRBJ1-5	NA	CASSSFGWDRGLGNQPQHF	TGTGCCAGCAGCTCTTTTGGGTGGGACAGGGGGCTTGGCAATCAGCCCCAGCATTTT
NA	TRBV4-1	TRBJ1-1	once	CASSQGRAMNTEAFF	TGCGCCAGCAGCCAAGGGAGAGCGATGAACACTGAAGCTTTCTTT
TRBD1	TRBV29-1	TRBJ2-7	NA	CSVEFGTGTEQYF	TGCAGCGTTGAGTTCGGGACAGGGACCGAGCAGTACTTC
NA	TRBV30	TRBJ2-7	once	CAWSVRRVDYEQYF	TGTGCCTGGAGTGTACGGAGGGTCGACTACGAGCAGTACTTC